This passage covers 15 T cell receptor beta chains from one sample sequenced in a study of shared clonotypes between healthy human individuals. The table came from immunoSEQ multiplex PCR; TCRdb's copy has only in-frame clones and leaves some out. The data hold 300,000 or so clones, with around 72% observed a single time. The material sequenced was memory CD4+ T cells sorted from blood. The subset here: CD45RA-negative fraction. The receptors stem from a man aged 25-45 years in good health.

V and J are TRBV21-1 and TRBJ1-5. TRBV21-1 is assigned pseudogene status. The CDR3 has 11 amino acids. The CDR3 reads CASSIDQPQHF. As DNA, the CDR3 is TGTGCCAGCAGCATCGATCAGCCCCAGCATTTT.

The chain recombines TRBV27 with TRBJ2-1; 11 bases are shared with TRBD2. The CDR3 runs to 16 residues. The V gene's germline CDR1 is MNHEY and CDR2 SMNVEV (reference sequence). V trimming: 8 bases; J trimming: 9 bases; junction bases outside the gene matches: 15. This CDR3 is CASLRQLAGGPPEQFF. CDR3 in DNA: TGTGCCAGCCTCCGACAATTAGCGGGAGGGCCGCCTGAGCAGTTCTTC.

V gene TRBV28 combines with J gene TRBJ2-2; a weak D match, TRBD2 (5 bases). V was pared by 6 bases and J by 5 bases, with 13 bases between. The CDR3 totals 14 residues. Germline V CDR1 and CDR2: MDHEN, SYDVKM. This chain's CDR3 is CASRLASSTGELFF. The CDR3 nucleotides read TGTGCCAGCAGATTAGCGAGCTCAACCGGGGAGCTGTTTTTT.

The chain links TRBV19 to TRBJ1-5, with D unclear. CDR3 length: 18 amino acids. Germline lookup yields CDR1 LNHDA and CDR2 SQIVND (reference sequence). V lost 10 bases and J lost 2, with 27 bases in between. The DNA for the CDR3 is TGTGCCACTCACCCCGGACCGCCCGACTATTTGGGCAATCAGCCCCAGCATTTT. The encoded protein is CATHPGPPDYLGNQPQHF.

The chain is built from TRBV18 and TRBJ2-1; D unresolved. Germline V CDR1 and CDR2: KGHSH, LQKENI. Trimming removed 4 bases at V and 1 base at J, with 11 bases between. CDR3 length equals 15 residues. The CDR3 coding sequence is TGTGCCAGCTCACTCAGCGTCCTATCCTACAATGAGCAGTTCTTC. Protein product: CASSLSVLSYNEQFF.

The chain has TRBV18 and TRBJ2-7, with D perhaps matching TRBD2 (6 bases). Germline loops: CDR1 KGHSH, CDR2 LQKENI. The CDR3 runs to 17 residues. V lost 1 base to trimming and J lost 4 bases, with 20 bases between them. The CDR3 DNA follows: TGTGCCAGCTCACCACGGGGCCCCGGGACTGAGGGATACGAGCAGTACTTC. It specifies CASSPRGPGTEGYEQYF.

V usage is TRBV27 and J usage is TRBJ1-2; no clear D gene. The CDR3 spans 15 residues. The germline V gene has CDR1 MNHEY and CDR2 SMNVEV (reference sequence). The germline V and J ends were trimmed by 6 bases and 3 bases, with 17 bases remaining between them. The CDR3 spells CASREGPGFYYGYTF. The CDR3 nucleotides read TGTGCCAGCAGAGAGGGCCCAGGCTTCTACTATGGCTACACCTTC.

CDR3 DNA sequence: TGTGCCTGGAGTGGGACTAGCGGAGCCGGGGTGGATACGCAGTATTTT. It translates to CAWSGTSGAGVDTQYF. This chain joins TRBV30 and TRBJ2-3; TRBD2 agrees at 10 bases. Germline V lookup: CDR1 GTSNPN, CDR2 SVGIG (reference sequence). The CDR3 covers 16 residues. J gave up 6 bases and V 1 base, and 10 bases lay outside the gene matches.

The rearrangement uses TRBV7-6 and TRBJ2-2; TRBD1 might be the D (5 bases). Trimming took off 3 bases at V and 6 bases at J, with 14 bases between the two ends. The CDR3 consists of 15 residues. The germline V gene has CDR1 SGHVS and CDR2 FNYEAQ. Written as DNA, the CDR3 is TGTGCCAGCAGCTTCCCCAGGGCAGTAGCCGGGGAGCTGTTTTTT. It specifies CASSFPRAVAGELFF.

The chain employs TRBV4-3 and TRBJ2-3, with TRBD2 matching 7 bases. Germline CDR1 is LGHNA and CDR2 is YSLEER. The CDR3 consists of 14 residues. V shed 0 bases and J 4 bases; nucleotides not matched to a gene: 1. The CDR3 bases are TGCGCCAGCAGCCAAGATCGGGAGGCAGATACGCAGTATTTT. It is translated as CASSQDREADTQYF.

The chain couples TRBV11-2 to TRBJ1-6; a possible D gene is TRBD1 (5 bases). V was cut by 5 bases and J by 5 bases, with 16 bases left in between. Germline values: CDR1 SGHAT, CDR2 FQNNGV. This CDR3 has 16 residues. The DNA for the CDR3 is TGTGCCAGCAGCACCATCCGGGACCCGAATAATTCACCCCTCCACTTT. Its translation: CASSTIRDPNNSPLHF.

Concerning this clone itself: This clone may be a read error of a much larger clone one base away. This chain links TRBV25-1 with TRBJ1-2, with unresolved D. Germline values: CDR1 MGHDK, CDR2 SYGVNS. There are 13 residues in the CDR3. Trimming removed 5 bases from V and 4 bases from J, with 11 bases in between. The CDR3 loop is CASSPDGVYGYTF. CDR3 sequence (DNA): TGTGCCAGCAGTCCCGACGGGGTCTATGGCTACACCTTC.

The chain carries TRBV13 and TRBJ2-1; D may be TRBD1 (5 bases). The germline gives CDR1 PRHDT, CDR2 FYEKMQ (reference sequence). V dropped 1 base and J dropped 2 bases, with 15 bases sitting between them. The CDR3 contains 17 residues. As DNA, the CDR3 is TGTGCCAGCAGCTTAGTAGGCCAGGGTGGGGCCTACAATGAGCAGTTCTTC. This sequence encodes CASSLVGQGGAYNEQFF.

The CDR3 DNA reads as TGTGCCACCAGCAGAGATTTAGGGTTCTCCTACGAGCAGTACTTC. Its protein product is CATSRDLGFSYEQYF. The chain links TRBV15 to TRBJ2-7; D gene unclear. CDR3 size: 15 residues. V was cut by 0 bases and J by 0 bases, with 9 bases left in between. Germline CDR1 reads LNHNV; CDR2 reads YYDKDF (reference sequence).

CDR3 amino acids: CASSYFLHQPQHF. The CDR3 nucleotides are TGTGCCAGCAGTTACTTCCTCCATCAGCCCCAGCATTTT. The V and J genes are TRBV6-5 and TRBJ1-5, with unresolved D. From germline, CDR1 is MNHEY and CDR2 SVGAGI. The CDR3 runs 13 residues. The V and J ends lost 1 base and 5 bases respectively, with 6 bases between them.